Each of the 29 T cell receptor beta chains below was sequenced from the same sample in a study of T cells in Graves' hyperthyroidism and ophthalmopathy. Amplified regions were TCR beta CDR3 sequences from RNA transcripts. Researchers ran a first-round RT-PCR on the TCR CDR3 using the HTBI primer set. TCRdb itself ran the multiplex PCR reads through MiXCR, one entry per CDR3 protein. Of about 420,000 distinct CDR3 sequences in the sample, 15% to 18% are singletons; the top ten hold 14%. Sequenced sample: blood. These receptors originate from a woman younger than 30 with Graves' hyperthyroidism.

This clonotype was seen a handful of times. The chain's CDR3 is CASRPGQRTDTQYF. CDR3 sequence (DNA): TGTGCCAGCCGACCGGGACAGCGCACAGATACGCAGTATTTT. This chain uses TRBV6-1 with TRBJ2-3; 7 bases line up with TRBD1. The germline V gene has CDR1 MNHNS and CDR2 SASEGT. V was pared by 8 bases and J by 1 base, with 6 bases of the junction left unmatched. The CDR3 runs 14 residues.

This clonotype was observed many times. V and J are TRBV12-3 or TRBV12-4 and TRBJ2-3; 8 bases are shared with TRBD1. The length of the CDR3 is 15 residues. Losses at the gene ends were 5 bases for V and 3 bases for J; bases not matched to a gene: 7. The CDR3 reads CASSHTTGGTDTQYF. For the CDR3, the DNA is TGTGCCAGCAGTCATACTACAGGGGGAACAGATACGCAGTATTTT.

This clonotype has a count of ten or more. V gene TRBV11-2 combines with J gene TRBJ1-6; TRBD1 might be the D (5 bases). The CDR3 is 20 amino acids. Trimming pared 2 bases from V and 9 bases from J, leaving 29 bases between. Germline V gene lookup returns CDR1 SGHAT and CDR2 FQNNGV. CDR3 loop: CASSLSYRRLGPERGSPLHF. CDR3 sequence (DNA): TGTGCCAGCAGCTTATCTTACCGTCGGTTGGGGCCGGAGCGGGGTTCACCCCTCCACTTT.

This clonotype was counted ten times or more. The DNA of the CDR3 is TGCAGTGCTAGAGTGGGGCTAGCGGGCTACGAGCAGTACTTC. It translates to CSARVGLAGYEQYF. V usage is TRBV20-1 and J usage is TRBJ2-7; 8 positions match TRBD2. Germline CDR1 reads DFQATT; CDR2 reads SNEGSKA (reference sequence). The length of the CDR3 is 14 residues. Trimming removed 1 base from V and 3 bases from J; junction bases left unmatched: 5.

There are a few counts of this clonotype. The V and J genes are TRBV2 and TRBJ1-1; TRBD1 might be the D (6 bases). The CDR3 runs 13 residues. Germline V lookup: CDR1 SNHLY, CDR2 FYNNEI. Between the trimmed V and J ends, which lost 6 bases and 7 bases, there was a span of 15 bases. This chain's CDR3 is CASSLEPDSEAFF. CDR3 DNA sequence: TGTGCCAGCAGCCTTGAACCGGACAGTGAAGCTTTCTTT.

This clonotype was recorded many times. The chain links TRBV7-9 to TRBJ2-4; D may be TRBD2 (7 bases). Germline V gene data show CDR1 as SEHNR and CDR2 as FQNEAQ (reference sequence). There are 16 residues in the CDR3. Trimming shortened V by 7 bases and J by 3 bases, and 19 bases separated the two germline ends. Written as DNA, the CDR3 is TGTGCCAGCAACCCCTTAACCGGGGGGCGCAAAAACATTCAGTACTTC. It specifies CASNPLTGGRKNIQYF.

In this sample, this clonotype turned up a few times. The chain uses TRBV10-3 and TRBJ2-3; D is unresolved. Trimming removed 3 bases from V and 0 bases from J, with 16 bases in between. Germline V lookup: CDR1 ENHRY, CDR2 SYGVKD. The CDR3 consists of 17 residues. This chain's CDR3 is CAISDPRRTFSTDTQYF. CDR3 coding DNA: TGTGCCATCAGTGATCCTAGACGGACGTTTAGCACAGATACGCAGTATTTT.

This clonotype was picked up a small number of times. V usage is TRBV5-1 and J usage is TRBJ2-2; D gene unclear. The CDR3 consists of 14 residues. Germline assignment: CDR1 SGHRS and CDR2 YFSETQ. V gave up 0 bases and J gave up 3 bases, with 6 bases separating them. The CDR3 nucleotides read TGCGCCAGCAGCTTGGAGCTCTACACCGGGGAGCTGTTTTTT. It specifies CASSLELYTGELFF.

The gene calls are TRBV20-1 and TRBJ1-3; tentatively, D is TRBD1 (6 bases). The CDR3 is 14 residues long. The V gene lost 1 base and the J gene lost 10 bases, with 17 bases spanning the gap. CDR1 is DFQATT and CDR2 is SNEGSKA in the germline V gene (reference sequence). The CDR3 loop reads CSARAPLGTGTIYF. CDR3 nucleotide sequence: TGCAGTGCTAGAGCCCCCTTGGGCACAGGGACCATATATTTT.

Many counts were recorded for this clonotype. The CDR3 loop reads CSVGDSQETQYF. As DNA, the CDR3 is TGCAGCGTTGGGGACAGCCAAGAGACCCAGTACTTC. The rearrangement joins TRBV29-1 to TRBJ2-5; 7 positions match TRBD1. Germline CDR1 SQVTM, CDR2 ANQGSEA. With V trimmed by 4 bases and J by 1 base, 0 bases remained unmatched. The CDR3 is 12 residues long. Supplemented by reference TRBV29-1 and TRBJ2-5, the full variable domain reads SAVISQKPSRDICQRGTSLTIQCQVDSQVTMMFWYRQQPGQSLTLIATANQGSEATYESGFVIDKFPISRPNLTFSTLTVSNMSPEDSSIYLCSVGDSQETQYFGPGTRLLVL.

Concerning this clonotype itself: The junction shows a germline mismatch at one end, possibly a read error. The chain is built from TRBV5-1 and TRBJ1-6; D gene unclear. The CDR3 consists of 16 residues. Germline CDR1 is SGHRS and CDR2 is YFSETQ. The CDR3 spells CASSLGGQASRSPLHF. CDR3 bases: TGTGCCAGCAGCTTGGGAGGGCAGGCATCACGGTCACCCCTCCACTTT.

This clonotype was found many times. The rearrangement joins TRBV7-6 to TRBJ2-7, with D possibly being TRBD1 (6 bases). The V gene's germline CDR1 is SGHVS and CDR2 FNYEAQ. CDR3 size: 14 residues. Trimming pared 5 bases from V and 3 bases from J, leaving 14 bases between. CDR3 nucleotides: TGTGCCAGCAGCCAGGACAGAACCCACTACGAGCAGTACTTC. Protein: CASSQDRTHYEQYF.

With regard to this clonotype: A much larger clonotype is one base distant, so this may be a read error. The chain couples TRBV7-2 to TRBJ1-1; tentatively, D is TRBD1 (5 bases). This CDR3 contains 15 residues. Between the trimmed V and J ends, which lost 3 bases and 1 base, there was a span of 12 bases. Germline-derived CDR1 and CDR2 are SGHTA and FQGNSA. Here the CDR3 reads CASSLHRGENTEAFF. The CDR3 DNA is TGTGCCAGCAGCTTGCACCGGGGCGAGAACACTGAAGCTTTCTTT. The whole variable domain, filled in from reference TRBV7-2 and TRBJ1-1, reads GAGVSQSPSNKVTEKGKDVELRCDPISGHTALYWYRQSLGQGLEFLIYFQGNSAPDKSGLPSDRFSAERTGGSVSTLTIQRTQQEDSAVYLCASSLHRGENTEAFFGQGTRLTVV.

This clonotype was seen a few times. The CDR3: CASRGGRLNTGELFF. In DNA form, the CDR3 reads TGTGCCAGTAGAGGCGGGAGGCTGAACACCGGGGAGCTGTTTTTT. The rearrangement joins TRBV19 to TRBJ2-2, with 8 bases aligning to TRBD2. The V gene's germline CDR1 is LNHDA and CDR2 SQIVND (reference sequence). The CDR3 covers 15 residues. V shed 6 bases and J 1 base; nucleotides not matched to a gene: 4.

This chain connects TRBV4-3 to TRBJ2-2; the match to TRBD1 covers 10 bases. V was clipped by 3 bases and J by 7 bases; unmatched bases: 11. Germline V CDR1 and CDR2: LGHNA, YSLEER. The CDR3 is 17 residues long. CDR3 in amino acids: CASSHFGTGEINGELFF. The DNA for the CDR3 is TGCGCCAGCAGCCACTTCGGGACAGGGGAAATCAACGGGGAGCTGTTTTTT.

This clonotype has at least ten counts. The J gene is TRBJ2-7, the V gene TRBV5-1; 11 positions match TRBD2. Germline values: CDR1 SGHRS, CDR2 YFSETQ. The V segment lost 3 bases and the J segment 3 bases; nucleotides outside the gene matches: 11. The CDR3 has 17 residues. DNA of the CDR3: TGCGCCAGCAGCTCCGGGACTAGCGGCCTCGGGGTCTACGAGCAGTACTTC. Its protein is CASSSGTSGLGVYEQYF.

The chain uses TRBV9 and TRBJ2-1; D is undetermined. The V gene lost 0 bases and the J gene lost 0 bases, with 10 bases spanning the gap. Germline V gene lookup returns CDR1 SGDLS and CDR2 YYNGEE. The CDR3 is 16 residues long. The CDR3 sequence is CASSVGGGDSYNEQFF. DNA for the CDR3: TGTGCCAGCAGCGTAGGGGGTGGGGACTCCTACAATGAGCAGTTCTTC.

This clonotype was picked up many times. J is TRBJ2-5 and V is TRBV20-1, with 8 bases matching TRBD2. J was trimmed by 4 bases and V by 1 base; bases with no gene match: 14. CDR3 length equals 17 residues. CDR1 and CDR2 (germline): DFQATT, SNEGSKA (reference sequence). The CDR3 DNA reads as TGCAGTGCTAGAGGCCTCCAGTGGAGCGGGGGAGGAGAGACCCAGTACTTC. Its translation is CSARGLQWSGGGETQYF.

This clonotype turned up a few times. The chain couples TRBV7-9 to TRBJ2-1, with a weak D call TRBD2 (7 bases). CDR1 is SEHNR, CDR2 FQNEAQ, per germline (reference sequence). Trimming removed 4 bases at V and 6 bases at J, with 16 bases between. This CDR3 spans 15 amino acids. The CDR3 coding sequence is TGTGCCAGCAGCTCCCCTAGGGGGGGGCCCAATGAGCAGTTCTTC. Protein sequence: CASSSPRGGPNEQFF.

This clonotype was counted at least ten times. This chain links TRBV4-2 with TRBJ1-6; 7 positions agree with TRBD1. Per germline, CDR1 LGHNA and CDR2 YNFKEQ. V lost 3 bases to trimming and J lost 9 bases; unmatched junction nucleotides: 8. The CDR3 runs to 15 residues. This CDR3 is CASSQRQGESSPLHF. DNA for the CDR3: TGTGCCAGCAGCCAGCGTCAGGGGGAAAGTTCACCCCTCCACTTT.

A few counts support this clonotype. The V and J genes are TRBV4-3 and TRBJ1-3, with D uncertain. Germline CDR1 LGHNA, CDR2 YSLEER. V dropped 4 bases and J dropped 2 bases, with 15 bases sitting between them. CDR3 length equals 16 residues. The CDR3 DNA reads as TGCGCCAGCAGCCCACGACGGGAGCTGGCTGGAAACACCATATATTTT. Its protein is CASSPRRELAGNTIYF.

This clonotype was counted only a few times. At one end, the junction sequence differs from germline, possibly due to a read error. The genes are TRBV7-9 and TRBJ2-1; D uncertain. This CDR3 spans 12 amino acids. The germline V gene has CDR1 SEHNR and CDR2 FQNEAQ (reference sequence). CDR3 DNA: TGTGCCAGCGGCTTACTTAGGAATGAGCAGTTCTTC. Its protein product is CASGLLRNEQFF.

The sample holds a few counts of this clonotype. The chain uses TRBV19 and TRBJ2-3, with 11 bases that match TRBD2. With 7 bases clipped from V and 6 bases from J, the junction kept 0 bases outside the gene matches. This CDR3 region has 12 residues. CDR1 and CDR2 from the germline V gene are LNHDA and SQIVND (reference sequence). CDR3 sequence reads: CASTSGGDTQYF. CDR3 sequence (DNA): TGTGCCAGTACTAGCGGGGGGGATACGCAGTATTTT.

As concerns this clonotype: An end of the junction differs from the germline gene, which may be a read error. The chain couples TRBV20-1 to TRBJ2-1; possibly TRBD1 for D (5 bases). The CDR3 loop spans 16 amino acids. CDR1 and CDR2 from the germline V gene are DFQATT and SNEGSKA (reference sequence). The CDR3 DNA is TGCAGTGATAGAAGTTCACAGGAGAGGAAGCTCGGTGAGCAGTTCTTC. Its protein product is CSDRSSQERKLGEQFF.

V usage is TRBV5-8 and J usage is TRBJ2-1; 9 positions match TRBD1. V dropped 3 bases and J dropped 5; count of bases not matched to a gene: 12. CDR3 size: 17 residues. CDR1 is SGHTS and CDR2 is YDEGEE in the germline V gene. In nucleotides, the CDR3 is TGTGCCAGCAGCTCCTGGTGGGGACAGGGAGGTAACAATGAGCAGTTCTTC. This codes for CASSSWWGQGGNNEQFF. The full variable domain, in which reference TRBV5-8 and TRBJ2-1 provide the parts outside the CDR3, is EAGVTQSPTHLIKTRGQQATLRCSPISGHTSVYWYQQALGLGLQFLLWYDEGEERNRGNFPPRFSGRQFPNYSSELNVNALELEDSALYLCASSSWWGQGGNNEQFFGPGTRLTVL.

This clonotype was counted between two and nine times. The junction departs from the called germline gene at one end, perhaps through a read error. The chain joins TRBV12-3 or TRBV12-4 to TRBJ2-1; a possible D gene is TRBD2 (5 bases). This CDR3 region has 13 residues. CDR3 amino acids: CTSRFLADNEQFF. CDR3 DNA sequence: TGTACCAGCAGGTTCCTAGCTGACAATGAGCAGTTCTTC.

The CDR3: CSAYHRGGKDTQYF. The CDR3 DNA reads as TGCAGTGCTTACCATCGGGGAGGGAAAGATACGCAGTATTTT. The chain carries TRBV20-1 and TRBJ2-3; the match to TRBD2 covers 7 bases. V gave up 5 bases and J gave up 5 bases; unmatched junction bases: 10. Germline V gene data show CDR1 as DFQATT and CDR2 as SNEGSKA (reference sequence). This CDR3 is built from 14 residues.

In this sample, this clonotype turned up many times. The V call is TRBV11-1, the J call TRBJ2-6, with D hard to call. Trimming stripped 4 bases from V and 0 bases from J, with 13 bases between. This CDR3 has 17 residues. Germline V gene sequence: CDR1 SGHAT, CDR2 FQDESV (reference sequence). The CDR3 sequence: CASSSPGSHSGANVLTF. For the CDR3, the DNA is TGTGCCAGCAGCTCTCCGGGCTCCCACTCTGGGGCCAACGTCCTGACTTTC.

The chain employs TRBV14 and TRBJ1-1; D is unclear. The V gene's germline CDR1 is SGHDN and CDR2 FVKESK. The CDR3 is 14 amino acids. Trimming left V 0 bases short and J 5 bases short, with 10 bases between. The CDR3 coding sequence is TGTGCCAGCAGCCAAGAGTGGGGAGGAACTGAAGCTTTCTTT. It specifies CASSQEWGGTEAFF.